This TCR beta chain appears in the sequencing data of a study of blood T cells in healthy people across ages. Across the whole study: Template switching captured about one barcoded beta molecule per two T cells. Findings and limits, study-wide: Correlation between TCR beta diversity and naive T cell percentage was strong.

Concerning this clonotype: Its antigen is unidentified.

The CDR3 length is 17 residues. The V gene end was trimmed by 0 bases and the J gene end by 4 bases; junction bases not matched to a gene: 8. The germline V gene encodes CDR1 MNHEY and CDR2 SVGEGT. A second roughly 7 to 11 cycle PCR used barcoded and J-beta primers. Every molecule of cDNA carried a tag from a template-switch adaptor with 12 random nucleotides. TCRdb ran MiXCR on the 5' RACE reads and lists one entry per CDR3 protein. The sample has about 1.8 million distinct CDR3 sequences, around half seen once; the top ten hold less than 2.5%. What was sequenced was blood. This sequence was found in a woman aged 40 to 50 in good health. The chain combines TRBV6-2 or TRBV6-3 with TRBJ2-1; 8 bases line up with TRBD2. CDR3 loop: CASSYSIQRESYNEQFF. The CDR3 nucleotides read TGTGCCAGCAGTTACTCGATCCAGCGGGAGTCTTACAATGAGCAGTTCTTC.